What follows describes a single T cell receptor (beta chain). This sample stems from a study of regulatory T cells in long-lasting Graves disease. CDR3-region Arm-PCR and iRepertoire HTBI primers produced the TCR beta libraries. TCRdb ran MiXCR on the multiplex PCR reads and lists one entry per CDR3 protein. The sample yields 700,000 or so distinct CDR3 sequences, 30% seen once. Germline CDR1 SQVTM, CDR2 ANQGSEA. Trimming removed 3 bases at V and 7 bases at J, with 9 bases between. This CDR3 is 12 amino acids long. Described time point: persistent/refractory GD, antithyroid drugs over 5 years with positive TRAb. From RNA extracted from PBMCs, the TCR library was made. Patients were from an endocrinology department in Xi'an, China.

Sample: peripheral blood mononuclear cells (PBMCs), taken when the disease was refractory, from a patient treated with antithyroid drugs. The clonotype comes from a female donor with Graves disease. The chain couples TRBV29-1 to TRBJ1-4; D is unresolved. Here the CDR3 DNA reads TGCAGCGTTGAGGGCCTTGGTGAAAAACTGTTTTTT. Translation gives CSVEGLGEKLFF. The full variable domain, rest sourced from reference TRBV29-1 and TRBJ1-4, is SAVISQKPSRDICQRGTSLTIQCQVDSQVTMMFWYRQQPGQSLTLIATANQGSEATYESGFVIDKFPISRPNLTFSTLTVSNMSPEDSSIYLCSVEGLGEKLFFGSGTQLSVL.